The 29 T cell receptor beta chains in this list originate from one sample, sequenced in a study of cytomegalovirus exposure and HLA in healthy donors. 60 Vbeta and 13 Jbeta primers were used in PCR. The repertoire was sequenced with immunoSEQ multiplex PCR; TCRdb's copy has only in-frame clones and lacks some. Among under 200,000 clones listed, under 80% were seen once. Sequencing was carried out using PBMCs. These receptors were obtained from a woman aged 30 to 39 in good health and CMV-seronegative.

The count of this clone is one. For the CDR3, the DNA is TGTGCCAGCTCACAGGACAGGGGGCTTGAAAAACTGTTTTTT. Translation gives CASSQDRGLEKLFF. The chain has TRBV18 and TRBJ1-4, with 11 bases that match TRBD1. Germline trimming cut 4 bases from V and 7 bases from J; bases unmatched to any gene: 2. CDR1 and CDR2 from the germline V gene are KGHSH and LQKENI. The CDR3 runs to 14 residues.

The chain links TRBV5-1 to TRBJ1-2; 8 bases are shared with TRBD1. The CDR3 is made up of 17 amino acids. V lost 1 base, J lost 1 base, and 9 bases stayed unmatched. The germline CDR1 and CDR2 sequences are SGHRS and YFSETQ. CDR3 residues: CASSLSQGANLNYGYTF. The CDR3 bases are TGCGCCAGCAGCTTGTCCCAGGGGGCTAATCTTAACTATGGCTACACCTTC.

V gene TRBV6-1 combines with J gene TRBJ2-5; TRBD1 aligns across 10 bases. The J call may be faulty, since TRBJ2-7 better matches the DNA end. The CDR3 is 15 amino acids. Germline assignment: CDR1 MNHNS and CDR2 SASEGT. The CDR3 sequence is CASSEEGTGAYEQYF. DNA of the CDR3: TGTGCCAGCAGTGAAGAGGGGACAGGGGCCTACGAGCAGTACTTC.

The chain joins TRBV19 to TRBJ1-5, with a tentative D call TRBD1 (5 bases). The germline V gene has CDR1 LNHDA and CDR2 SQIVND (reference sequence). Trimming removed 5 bases from V and 6 bases from J, with 17 bases in between. The CDR3 has 15 amino acids. The CDR3 DNA follows: TGTGCCAGTAGTTCGGGGGGAGTAGACATTCAGCCCCAGCATTTT. This translates into CASSSGGVDIQPQHF. The full variable domain, rest sourced from reference TRBV19 and TRBJ1-5, is DGGITQSPKYLFRKEGQNVTLSCEQNLNHDAMYWYRQDPGQGLRLIYYSQIVNDFQKGDIAEGYSVSREKKESFPLTVTSAQKNPTAFYLCASSSGGVDIQPQHFGDGTRLSIL.

This rearrangement joins TRBV2 to TRBJ2-1; D is possibly TRBD1 (5 bases). Trimming took 5 bases from V and 4 from J, leaving 12 bases between them. The length of the CDR3 is 14 residues. CDR1 and CDR2 (germline): SNHLY, FYNNEI. In DNA form, the CDR3 reads TGTGCCAGCAGTTCTAGGGGTGCGTACAATGAGCAGTTCTTC. Translation gives CASSSRGAYNEQFF. Combining the CDR3 with reference TRBV2 and TRBJ2-1 gives the whole variable domain EPEVTQTPSHQVTQMGQEVILRCVPISNHLYFYWYRQILGQKVEFLVSFYNNEISEKSEIFDDQFSVERPDGSNFTLKIRSTKLEDSAMYFCASSSRGAYNEQFFGPGTRLTVL.

J is TRBJ2-7 and V is TRBV19; D perhaps matches TRBD1 (6 bases). There are 13 residues in the CDR3. In germline, CDR1 is LNHDA, CDR2 SQIVND (reference sequence). Trimming cost V 5 bases and J 2 bases, with 10 bases left between them. The CDR3, as DNA: TGTGCCAGTAGTTCCCGACAGGCCTACGAGCAGTACTTC. Translated: CASSSRQAYEQYF.

This chain uses TRBV9 with TRBJ1-2; TRBD1 might be the D (5 bases). CDR1 and CDR2 from the germline V gene are SGDLS and YYNGEE. V gave up 2 bases and J gave up 3 bases, with 14 bases separating them. The CDR3 runs 15 residues. The CDR3 DNA follows: TGTGCCAGCAGCGTTTTTGCAGGGAACGACTATGGCTACACCTTC. It is translated as CASSVFAGNDYGYTF.

This chain uses TRBV4-1 with TRBJ1-5; D ambiguous. Trimming took 0 bases from V and 2 from J, leaving 11 bases between them. CDR1 and CDR2 (germline): MGHRA, YSYEKL. The CDR3 has 16 residues. DNA of the CDR3: TGCGCCAGCAGCCAAGATTTGGGCTTCGGCAATCAGCCCCAGCATTTT. Amino acid sequence: CASSQDLGFGNQPQHF.

The V gene is TRBV6-5, the J gene TRBJ2-3; D not resolved. V dropped 6 bases and J dropped 1 base, with 14 bases sitting between them. Germline V gene lookup returns CDR1 MNHEY and CDR2 SVGAGI. CDR3 length: 15 residues. The CDR3 here is CASSRLAVGTDTQYF. CDR3 nucleotide sequence: TGTGCCAGCAGCAGACTGGCCGTCGGCACAGATACGCAGTATTTT.

J is TRBJ1-1 and V is TRBV6-6; TRBD1 is a possible D gene (5 bases). V lost 6 bases and J lost 10, with 18 bases in between. The CDR3 totals 13 residues. The germline gives CDR1 MNHNY, CDR2 SVGAGI (reference sequence). Written as DNA, the CDR3 is TGTGCCAGCAGCCGCACAGGAGACGGCCCAGCTTTCTTT. Its translation is CASSRTGDGPAFF.

The V call is TRBV5-1, the J call TRBJ2-3, with 12 bases aligning to TRBD2. The trim removed 4 bases at V and 3 bases at J, leaving 3 bases unmatched. This CDR3 has 15 amino acids. Germline V gene data show CDR1 as SGHRS and CDR2 as YFSETQ. The CDR3 DNA is TGCGCCAGCAGCGTAACTAGCGGGGGGACAGATACGCAGTATTTT. Its translation: CASSVTSGGTDTQYF.

This chain uses TRBV27 with TRBJ2-7; D may be TRBD1 (6 bases). The CDR3 runs 14 residues. Per the germline V gene, CDR1 is MNHEY and CDR2 is SMNVEV (reference sequence). Trimming shortened V by 5 bases and J by 4 bases, and 15 bases separated the two germline ends. The DNA of the CDR3 is TGTGCCAGCAGTCCACTCTTCAGGGGATACGAGCAGTACTTC. As protein: CASSPLFRGYEQYF.

This chain links TRBV19 with TRBJ2-7; TRBD2 matches 8 bases. The CDR3 covers 14 residues. Trimming cost V 4 bases and J 0 bases; bases outside gene matches: 2. CDR1 is LNHDA, CDR2 SQIVND, per germline (reference sequence). The CDR3 DNA reads TGTGCCAGTAGTAAGAGCGGGGGCTCCTACGAGCAGTACTTC. Translated: CASSKSGGSYEQYF. Full variable domain (rest looked up from reference TRBV19 and TRBJ2-7): DGGITQSPKYLFRKEGQNVTLSCEQNLNHDAMYWYRQDPGQGLRLIYYSQIVNDFQKGDIAEGYSVSREKKESFPLTVTSAQKNPTAFYLCASSKSGGSYEQYFGPGTRLTVT.

The rearrangement joins TRBV7-2 to TRBJ1-2; D remains ambiguous. The V end was cut by 5 bases, the J end by 0 bases, with 13 bases between. The CDR3 totals 15 residues. Germline CDR1 and CDR2: SGHTA and FQGNSA. The CDR3 nucleotides read TGTGCCAGCAGCCTAACGGTTTCTACTAACTATGGCTACACCTTC. Protein: CASSLTVSTNYGYTF.

This chain links TRBV13 with TRBJ2-7; D remains unclear. CDR1 and CDR2 (germline): PRHDT, FYEKMQ (reference sequence). V shed 3 bases and J shed 0 bases, with 9 bases lying between them. This CDR3 contains 14 residues. The CDR3 nucleotides are TGTGCCAGCAGCTTCGAGCTCAACTCCTACGAGCAGTACTTC. It yields the protein CASSFELNSYEQYF.

The V gene is TRBV13, the J gene TRBJ2-7; tentatively, D is TRBD1 (5 bases). This CDR3 has 17 amino acids. V lost 2 bases, J lost 2 bases, and 19 bases lay in between. Germline CDR1 PRHDT, CDR2 FYEKMQ (reference sequence). CDR3 amino acids: CASSLKPPRQLAYEQYF. The CDR3 nucleotides read TGTGCCAGCAGCTTAAAACCCCCCCGACAGTTGGCCTACGAGCAGTACTTC.

The chain recombines TRBV5-1 with TRBJ2-5; 13 positions agree with TRBD2. This CDR3 has 16 amino acids. CDR1 is SGHRS and CDR2 is YFSETQ in the germline V gene. The V and J ends lost 4 bases and 5 bases, in that order; junction bases with no gene match: 8. CDR3 sequence reads: CASSTSLAGGPETQYF. CDR3 in DNA: TGCGCCAGCAGCACATCACTAGCGGGGGGGCCCGAGACCCAGTACTTC.

There are a few counts of this clone. The gene calls are TRBV5-6 and TRBJ1-6, with a weak D call TRBD1 (6 bases). The CDR3 totals 14 residues. CDR1 and CDR2 from the germline V gene are SGHDT and YYEEEE. Trimming removed 0 bases at V and 10 bases at J, with 11 bases between. The CDR3: CASSLEQGMSPLHF. CDR3 nucleotides: TGTGCCAGCAGCTTGGAGCAGGGGATGTCACCCCTCCACTTT.

CDR3 region: CAWSPGLASQETQYF. CDR3 DNA: TGTGCCTGGTCCCCGGGACTAGCGTCCCAAGAGACCCAGTACTTC. The gene calls are TRBV30 and TRBJ2-5; 10 nucleotides agree with TRBD2. The CDR3 sequence is 15 residues long. Germline loops: CDR1 GTSNPN, CDR2 SVGIG (reference sequence). The J segment lost 1 base and the V segment lost 5 bases, leaving 7 bases of the junction unmatched.

J is TRBJ1-2 and V is TRBV6-5, with 7 positions matching TRBD1. Trimming removed 6 bases from V and 2 bases from J; junction bases left unmatched: 9. CDR3 length equals 15 residues. Germline V CDR1 and CDR2: MNHEY, SVGAGI. DNA of the CDR3: TGTGCCAGCAGATCCCCCCGGGACAGCAACTATGGCTACACCTTC. Protein product: CASRSPRDSNYGYTF.

The V call is TRBV5-1, the J call TRBJ2-3, with TRBD1 identical over 7 bases. Germline V lookup: CDR1 SGHRS, CDR2 YFSETQ. The CDR3 extends over 15 amino acids. V gave up 9 bases and J gave up 10 bases; unmatched junction bases: 20. The CDR3 here is CATTQGTSGNFAQYF. The CDR3 bases are TGCGCCACCACACAGGGGACAAGTGGGAATTTCGCGCAGTATTTT.

V is TRBV18 and J is TRBJ1-3; D not resolved. The CDR3 sequence is 16 residues long. Between the trimmed V and J ends, which lost 3 bases and 0 bases, there was a span of 12 bases. Germline values: CDR1 KGHSH, CDR2 LQKENI. The CDR3 spells CASSPFDGNSGNTIYF. CDR3 nucleotide sequence: TGTGCCAGCTCACCTTTCGACGGGAACTCTGGAAACACCATATATTTT.

This chain links TRBV2 with TRBJ2-7; TRBD1 matches 7 bases. The CDR3 contains 14 residues. Per germline, CDR1 SNHLY and CDR2 FYNNEI. Germline trimming cut 7 bases from V and 3 bases from J; bases unmatched to any gene: 9. CDR3: CASTNRTGGYEQYF. The CDR3 DNA reads as TGTGCCAGCACGAATAGGACAGGTGGCTACGAGCAGTACTTC. Full variable domain (rest looked up from reference TRBV2 and TRBJ2-7): EPEVTQTPSHQVTQMGQEVILRCVPISNHLYFYWYRQILGQKVEFLVSFYNNEISEKSEIFDDQFSVERPDGSNFTLKIRSTKLEDSAMYFCASTNRTGGYEQYFGPGTRLTVT.

This clone has only one observation. This chain connects TRBV9 to TRBJ2-3; D might be TRBD2 (6 bases). Deletions cut 1 base from V and 2 bases from J, with 11 bases between. The CDR3 is 15 amino acids. CDR1 and CDR2 (germline): SGDLS, YYNGEE. The CDR3 reads CASSVTGRDTDTQYF. The CDR3 DNA reads as TGTGCCAGCAGCGTAACGGGGCGGGACACAGATACGCAGTATTTT.

The chain recombines TRBV10-3 with TRBJ2-5; 7 bases fit TRBD2. The end of the DNA aligns better with TRBJ2-7, so the J call may be wrong. This CDR3 is 14 amino acids long. Germline V gives CDR1 ENHRY, CDR2 SYGVKD. The CDR3 DNA is TGTGCCATCACCCCGGGACTATTTACATACGAGCAGTACTTC. This sequence encodes CAITPGLFTYEQYF.

To note about this clone: An end of the junction does not agree with germline; a read error may underlie this. The chain recombines TRBV7-7 with TRBJ2-1; 13 nucleotides align to TRBD2. The CDR3 has 15 residues. Germline V gives CDR1 SSHAT, CDR2 FNYEAQ (reference sequence). The CDR3 spells CASSSGLAGRGEQFF. As DNA, the CDR3 is TGTGCTAGCAGCTCGGGACTAGCGGGGCGAGGAGAGCAGTTCTTC.

The chain links TRBV6-5 to TRBJ2-7, with a tentative D call TRBD1 (5 bases). The CDR3 is 15 amino acids. Germline-derived CDR1 and CDR2 are MNHEY and SVGAGI. V lost 11 bases, J lost 2 bases, and 22 bases lay in between. The CDR3, as DNA: TGTGCCGTCAAAACCCCCAGACAGTTCACCTACGAGCAGTACTTC. Protein product: CAVKTPRQFTYEQYF.

V and J are TRBV4-1 and TRBJ2-2, with 11 bases lining up with TRBD2. V trimming: 0 bases; J trimming: 8 bases; junction bases outside the gene matches: 5. Looked up from germline, CDR1 is MGHRA and CDR2 is YSYEKL. The CDR3 is made up of 16 amino acids. The CDR3 here is CASSQDIAGGPGELFF. In DNA, the CDR3 is TGCGCCAGCAGCCAAGACATAGCGGGGGGGCCAGGGGAGCTGTTTTTT.

The rearrangement links TRBV4-1 to TRBJ1-5; the match to TRBD1 covers 8 bases. This CDR3 is 15 amino acids long. The V gene's germline CDR1 is MGHRA and CDR2 YSYEKL. V was clipped by 3 bases and J by 3 bases; unmatched bases: 4. The chain's CDR3 is CASSQGTGFNQPQHF. CDR3 nucleotide sequence: TGCGCCAGCAGCCAGGGGACAGGATTCAATCAGCCCCAGCATTTT.